The 27 T cell receptor beta chains below come from one sample, sequenced in a study of blood T cell repertoires in COVID-19. Sequencing used immunoSEQ multiplex PCR; TCRdb keeps in-frame clones, though not all of them. The sample includes tens of thousands of clones, 86% of them seen just once. The sample was peripheral blood. These TCRs come from a human donor in a cohort sampled during active COVID-19.

The chain is built from TRBV18 and TRBJ2-3; perhaps TRBD2 as D (6 bases). V lost 4 bases to trimming and J lost 0 bases, with 14 bases between them. This CDR3 region has 16 residues. In germline, CDR1 is KGHSH, CDR2 LQKENI. The CDR3 sequence is CASSQELAGSTDTQYF. CDR3 coding DNA: TGTGCCAGCTCACAAGAACTGGCGGGGAGCACAGATACGCAGTATTTT.

This clone appeared once. This rearrangement joins TRBV24-1 to TRBJ2-1, with D uncertain. This CDR3 has 16 amino acids. Germline lookup yields CDR1 KGHDR and CDR2 SFDVKD. Trimming removed 0 bases from V and 8 bases from J, with 16 bases in between. The CDR3, as DNA: TGTGCCACCAGTGATTTGCGCTCCAAGAAGCCCGATGAGCAGTTCTTC. It yields the protein CATSDLRSKKPDEQFF.

This sequence joins TRBV6-1 and TRBJ1-2; a weak D match, TRBD1 (5 bases). CDR1 and CDR2 (germline): MNHNS, SASEGT. This CDR3 comprises 14 residues. V lost 2 bases and J lost 6, with 13 bases in between. CDR3 region: CASSEYEATDGYTF. The CDR3 DNA reads TGTGCCAGCAGTGAATACGAGGCGACAGATGGCTACACCTTC.

The rearrangement links TRBV4-3 to TRBJ1-1; D not resolved. Trimming shortened V by 1 base and J by 4 bases, and 7 bases separated the two germline ends. Germline V gives CDR1 LGHNA, CDR2 YSLEER. This CDR3 is built from 13 residues. In nucleotides, the CDR3 is TGCGCCAGCAGCCAAGTTGAGGGCACTGAAGCTTTCTTT. It yields the protein CASSQVEGTEAFF.

J is TRBJ2-7 and V is TRBV7-2; tentative D call: TRBD2 (6 bases). This CDR3 has 13 amino acids. V was trimmed by 2 bases and J by 5 bases, leaving 10 bases between them. Germline V CDR1 and CDR2: SGHTA, FQGNSA. The CDR3: CASSLTRENEQYF. CDR3 nucleotide sequence: TGTGCCAGCAGCTTAACCCGGGAGAACGAGCAGTACTTC.

The chain joins TRBV19 to TRBJ2-7; 10 positions match TRBD2. The CDR3 runs 16 residues. Per the germline V gene, CDR1 is LNHDA and CDR2 is SQIVND (reference sequence). With 5 bases clipped from V and 4 bases from J, the junction kept 11 bases outside the gene matches. In DNA, the CDR3 is TGTGCCAGTAGTGCCGGGACTAGCGCTTTGGTGTACGAGCAGTACTTC. This gives the protein CASSAGTSALVYEQYF.

The chain couples TRBV28 to TRBJ1-6, with D perhaps matching TRBD1 (5 bases). This CDR3 has 17 residues. Germline CDR1 is MDHEN and CDR2 is SYDVKM. Between the trimmed V and J ends, which lost 6 bases and 0 bases, there was a span of 15 bases. CDR3 in DNA: TGTGCCAGCAGACCGGGACTCCTGAGCTCCTATAATTCACCCCTCCACTTT. It specifies CASRPGLLSSYNSPLHF.

The chain is built from TRBV5-6 and TRBJ1-3; D possibly corresponds to TRBD1 (6 bases). The germline V and J ends were trimmed by 3 bases and 2 bases, with 12 bases remaining between them. The length of the CDR3 is 15 residues. The germline V gene has CDR1 SGHDT and CDR2 YYEEEE. CDR3 DNA sequence: TGTGCCAGCAGCTCCCCTAGGACAGCTGGAAACACCATATATTTT. Translating it yields CASSSPRTAGNTIYF. Together with reference TRBV5-6 and TRBJ1-3, the CDR3 gives the full variable domain: DAGVTQSPTHLIKTRGQQVTLRCSPKSGHDTVSWYQQALGQGPQFIFQYYEEEERQRGNFPDRFSGHQFPNYSSELNVNALLLGDSALYLCASSSPRTAGNTIYFGEGSWLTVV.

The chain combines TRBV5-1 with TRBJ2-1; D possibly corresponds to TRBD1 (5 bases). V gave up 2 bases and J gave up 4 bases, with 10 bases separating them. Germline CDR1 reads SGHRS; CDR2 reads YFSETQ. This CDR3 is 14 amino acids long. In DNA form, the CDR3 reads TGCGCCAGCAGCTTATCACAGGTTTACAATGAGCAGTTCTTC. It encodes CASSLSQVYNEQFF.

This chain uses TRBV3-1 (or the pseudogene TRBV3-2) with TRBJ1-4; TRBD1 matches 8 bases. The germline gives CDR1 LGHDT, CDR2 YNNKEL (reference sequence). V was pared by 4 bases and J by 8 bases, with 6 bases of the junction left unmatched. The CDR3 is made up of 14 amino acids. The CDR3 nucleotides read TGTGCCAGCAGCCTGAAGACAGGGGTCGAAAAACTGTTTTTT. Translated, it gives CASSLKTGVEKLFF.

V usage is TRBV25-1 and J usage is TRBJ2-3, with D maybe TRBD1 (5 bases). V was trimmed by 6 bases and J by 2 bases, leaving 12 bases between them. The length of the CDR3 is 14 residues. CDR1 MGHDK and CDR2 SYGVNS come from the germline V gene. CDR3 nucleotides: TGTGCCAGCAGGGGCAGGGTCACCACAGATACGCAGTATTTT. Encoded protein: CASRGRVTTDTQYF.

This rearrangement joins TRBV4-3 to TRBJ1-4, with 10 bases matching TRBD1. Germline CDR1 LGHNA, CDR2 YSLEER. With 4 bases clipped from V and 3 bases from J, the junction kept 2 bases outside the gene matches. This CDR3 comprises 15 residues. The CDR3 protein is CASSPGQGPNEKLFF. The CDR3 region has the DNA TGCGCCAGCAGCCCGGGACAGGGGCCTAATGAAAAACTGTTTTTT.

This chain links TRBV6-5 with TRBJ2-7; D is possibly TRBD2 (6 bases). The CDR3 is made up of 16 amino acids. V lost 0 bases and J lost 2, with 14 bases in between. Germline V gene sequence: CDR1 MNHEY, CDR2 SVGAGI. CDR3 amino acids: CASSYSRQGGPYEQYF. CDR3 in DNA: TGTGCCAGCAGTTACTCGAGGCAAGGAGGGCCCTACGAGCAGTACTTC.

The chain has TRBV24-1 and TRBJ2-3; D is undetermined. The CDR3 sequence is 12 residues long. Trimming stripped 1 base from V and 5 bases from J, with 3 bases between. Looked up from germline, CDR1 is KGHDR and CDR2 is SFDVKD. The CDR3 coding sequence is TGTGCCACCAGTGATTTCCGAGATACGCAGTATTTT. It encodes CATSDFRDTQYF.

The rearrangement links TRBV6-5 to TRBJ2-5; no reliable D call. This CDR3 is built from 11 residues. V lost 2 bases and J 5 bases, leaving 3 bases between the germline ends. The germline gives CDR1 MNHEY, CDR2 SVGAGI. CDR3 residues: CASSYRETQYF. CDR3 nucleotide sequence: TGTGCCAGCAGTTACCGGGAGACCCAGTACTTC.

The rearrangement links TRBV10-2 to TRBJ2-1, with 16 bases that match TRBD2. J was trimmed by 7 bases and V by 4 bases; bases with no gene match: 10. Per the germline V gene, CDR1 is WSHSY and CDR2 is SAAADI. This CDR3 has 18 residues. The CDR3 DNA reads TGCGCCAGCAGTGCCGTCCCGGGACTAGCGGGGGGGAGGAATGAGCAGTTCTTC. This sequence encodes CASSAVPGLAGGRNEQFF.

Points on this clone: Other nucleotide sequences in the sample specify the same CDR3. The chain carries TRBV9 and TRBJ2-3; 9 positions agree with TRBD2. The CDR3 is 17 residues long. Germline lookup yields CDR1 SGDLS and CDR2 YYNGEE. V shed 2 bases, J shed 4 bases, and the junction held 11 bases outside the gene matches. CDR3 protein: CASSVAGGGGAADTQYF. The CDR3 bases are TGTGCCAGCAGCGTTGCTGGGGGCGGGGGGGCGGCAGATACGCAGTATTTT.

The gene calls are TRBV19 and TRBJ1-6; D possibly corresponds to TRBD1 (5 bases). CDR1 LNHDA and CDR2 SQIVND come from the germline V gene (reference sequence). V lost 4 bases, J lost 6 bases, and 13 bases lay in between. This CDR3 is 15 amino acids long. The CDR3 DNA follows: TGTGCCAGTAGTACCGGGGGGGGAGGTAATTCACCCCTCCACTTT. Translation gives CASSTGGGGNSPLHF.

This chain connects TRBV5-1 to TRBJ2-2, with 8 bases identical to TRBD2. With V trimmed by 2 bases and J by 5 bases, 5 bases remained unmatched. The germline gives CDR1 SGHRS, CDR2 YFSETQ. This CDR3 has 15 residues. Here the CDR3 reads CASSLGGRWTGELFF. The CDR3 nucleotides read TGCGCCAGCAGCTTAGGCGGGAGGTGGACCGGGGAGCTGTTTTTT.

J is TRBJ2-3 and V is TRBV7-2; D is unclear. The CDR3 extends over 14 amino acids. V gave up 2 bases and J gave up 0 bases, with 6 bases separating them. Germline CDR1 is SGHTA and CDR2 is FQGNSA. The chain's CDR3 is CASSLFESTDTQYF. The CDR3 DNA sequence: TGTGCCAGCAGCTTATTTGAGAGCACAGATACGCAGTATTTT.

The CDR3 nucleotides are TGTGCCAGCAGGGGAGACAGGGTGAACACTGAAGCTTTCTTT. Amino acid sequence: CASRGDRVNTEAFF. The chain recombines TRBV2 with TRBJ1-1, with 7 positions matching TRBD1. The CDR3 loop spans 14 amino acids. From germline, CDR1 is SNHLY and CDR2 FYNNEI. With V trimmed by 6 bases and J by 0 bases, 4 bases remained unmatched.

V and J are TRBV2 and TRBJ1-2; possibly TRBD1 for D (6 bases). The CDR3 sequence is 12 residues long. Trimming took 7 bases from V and 4 from J, leaving 10 bases between them. Germline V gene lookup returns CDR1 SNHLY and CDR2 FYNNEI. Written as DNA, the CDR3 is TGTGCCAGCAACCTCAGGGGCTATGGCTACACCTTC. It codes for CASNLRGYGYTF.

The rearrangement joins TRBV5-4 to TRBJ2-7; the D gene is possibly TRBD2 (5 bases). V shed 7 bases and J shed 5 bases, with 16 bases lying between them. Germline V lookup: CDR1 SGHNT, CDR2 YYREEE (reference sequence). The CDR3 has 13 amino acids. CDR3 amino acids: CASGPLEGNEQYF. CDR3 nucleotide sequence: TGTGCCAGCGGGCCCCTAGAGGGAAACGAGCAGTACTTC.

This rearrangement joins TRBV2 to TRBJ1-3; D gene uncertain. Germline V gives CDR1 SNHLY, CDR2 FYNNEI. The CDR3 spans 14 residues. The V and J ends lost 4 bases and 0 bases respectively, with 7 bases between them. As DNA, the CDR3 is TGTGCCAGCAGTGGCAGGTACTCTGGAAACACCATATATTTT. This translates into CASSGRYSGNTIYF.

CDR3 nucleotides: TGTGCCAGCAGTTTCCTCGGAGTAGGAGGCTACACCTTC. Translated, it gives CASSFLGVGGYTF. This rearrangement joins TRBV28 to TRBJ1-2; no reliable D call. Trimming cost V 3 bases and J 8 bases, with 13 bases left between them. Germline CDR1 is MDHEN and CDR2 is SYDVKM. The CDR3 length is 13 residues.

V gene TRBV6-5 combines with J gene TRBJ1-6; possible D gene TRBD1, 5 bases. The germline V gene encodes CDR1 MNHEY and CDR2 SVGAGI. V lost 3 bases and J 7 bases, leaving 16 bases between the germline ends. The CDR3 is 16 amino acids. CDR3 region: CASSYNVGGLNSPLHF. DNA for the CDR3: TGTGCCAGCAGTTATAACGTCGGGGGATTGAATTCACCCCTCCACTTT.

This clone turned up a few times. This chain connects TRBV3-1 (or the pseudogene TRBV3-2) to TRBJ1-5, with D maybe TRBD1 (6 bases). The CDR3 is made up of 13 amino acids. The V end lost 8 bases, the J end lost 6 bases, and 14 bases lay between the germline ends. Germline loops: CDR1 LGHDT, CDR2 YNNKEL (reference sequence). CDR3 in amino acids: CASGLGGGQPQHF. For the CDR3, the DNA is TGTGCCAGCGGCCTGGGAGGGGGTCAGCCCCAGCATTTT.